These T cell receptor beta chains were read from a single sample in a study of blood T cell repertoires in COVID-19. Assay used: immunoSEQ multiplex PCR; TCRdb lists only in-frame clones, some missing. Of approximately 110,000 clones in the sample, about 88% are singletons; the top ten hold 7.5% to 9.5%. The sequenced sample consisted of peripheral blood. These receptors were collected from a woman in her 70s who had recovered from COVID-19. CDR3s leave out the opening cysteine and the closing phenylalanine or tryptophan. Each record gives: J gene, V gene, CDR3 protein.

>TRBJ1-2|TRBV18
ASSPQGADYGYT
>TRBJ1-1|TRBV28
ASSTPLGAGNTEAF
>TRBJ1-1|TRBV7-2
ASSPTRTVEAF
>TRBJ1-4|TRBV5-6
ASSLYDRELF
>TRBJ2-5|TRBV5-1
ASSLTTAQETQY
>TRBJ1-1|TRBV20-1
SASGPGGVDTEAF
>TRBJ1-4|TRBV6-1
ASSERGLGTPEKLF
>TRBJ2-6|TRBV5-1
ASSLTGVSGANVLT
>TRBJ2-2|TRBV7-3
ASSPGVAGELF
>TRBJ1-1|TRBV18
ASRGQGGTEAF
>TRBJ2-3|TRBV7-9
ASSPTRKGDTQY
>TRBJ2-1|TRBV7-3
ASSLGAGEQF
>TRBJ2-7|TRBV9
ASSVGDRNYEQY
>TRBJ1-2|TRBV19
AGHLPGYYGYT
>TRBJ1-2|TRBV10-3
AISERGLGTFNYGYT
>TRBJ2-3|TRBV21-1
ASSKGTSGSWGPTDTQY
>TRBJ1-2|TRBV6-6
ASLWDTLLGGYT
>TRBJ2-6|TRBV7-2
ASSSQASGANVLT
>TRBJ1-1|TRBV5-1
ASSVDRGEAF
>TRBJ1-5|TRBV28
ASSLSPQVGPQH
>TRBJ2-1|TRBV6-2/TRBV6-3
ASSPLSGGGYNEQF
>TRBJ1-2|TRBV19
ASRNSWRVT
>TRBJ2-2|TRBV11-3
ASSLGQNTGELF
>TRBJ2-2|TRBV6-6
ASSYSILPGELF
>TRBJ2-1|TRBV27
ASSLGGWEQF
>TRBJ1-1|TRBV18
ASSRSEGQGNTEAF
>TRBJ1-1|TRBV7-3
ASSLLQSTEAF
>TRBJ1-2|TRBV7-8
ASSQIMPRGGYT
>TRBJ2-2|TRBV10-3
AISGTEHTGELF
>TRBJ2-6|TRBV5-6
ASRRSPAAGANVLT
>TRBJ2-7|TRBV7-2
ASSLGVQLIYEQY
>TRBJ1-3|TRBV30
AWGLGGPSGNTIY
>TRBJ1-5|TRBV3-1/TRBV3-2
ASSLQGQGAAQPQH
>TRBJ1-2|TRBV19
ASSISGTHEGYT
>TRBJ1-2|TRBV5-4
ASSVGRRGYT
>TRBJ2-6|TRBV5-1
ASSGEAGANVLT
>TRBJ1-6|TRBV4-3
ASSQEIRGGSPLH
>TRBJ1-1|TRBV6-5
ASSSVLGTRTF
>TRBJ2-2|TRBV4-2
ASSQGGGTGELF
>TRBJ2-3|TRBV4-3
ASSQATSVGTDTQY
>TRBJ2-1|TRBV19
ASSRDRVGYNEQF